This T cell receptor (beta chain) is drawn from a study of PD-L1 blockade in urothelial cancer (dated by TCRdb to about 2017). A note on the overall study: All patients started therapy around 2014 and received atezolizumab 1,200 mg intravenously every 3 weeks. About 85% of the roughly 29 patients were identified as males with urothelial cancer of bladder origin, and a prior smoking history was reported by 18 of 29 patients. An ECOG performance status of 0 or 1 was recorded for the patients, and 0 to 3 prior chemotherapy regimens had been received by the patients. Blood samples were analyzed 3 weeks after the start of treatment (second dose) and 6 weeks after the start of treatment. A median of approximately 140,000 T cells and tens of thousands of unique TCRs was obtained from blood samples, and a median clonality of approximately 0.08 was observed. An exploratory multi-omic analysis was conducted of the somatic, immune and clinical correlates of response to PD-L1 blockade with atezolizumab in urothelial cancer. Pretreatment tumor samples, along with matched peripheral blood collected serially before and after atezolizumab treatment, underwent TCR sequencing. Durable clinical benefit was defined as a progression-free survival longer than 6 months, and TCR features were additionally tested against progression-free survival and overall survival. Whole exome sequencing and RNA sequencing of pretreatment tumors were performed alongside TCR sequencing in the same patients. Eight or nine patients reached durable clinical benefit, while 20 to 25 patients did not. Pretreatment blood TCR-seq was available for fewer than 30 patients, at least one posttreatment blood collection was obtained for about 24 patients, and tumor TCR-seq was available for about 24 patients. The study at large found these results: Because of the small sample size (n ≈ 29) and the many exploratory analyses performed, the results are intended to be regarded as hypothesis-generating. Improved progression-free and overall survival was associated with having pretreatment peripheral blood TCR clonality below the median. Patients with durable benefit showed greater expansion of tumor-associated TCR clones in peripheral blood 3 weeks after starting treatment (n ≈ 23, p = 0.022).

In the germline V gene (reference sequence), CDR1 corresponds to WNHNN and CDR2 to SYGVQD. V and J lose 3 bases and 4 bases, and a span of 11 bases separates them. The cysteine opens and the phenylalanine closes a CDR3 of 14 amino acids. Only the CDR3 part of the read is kept: 42 bases, read in frame from the first base. The cohort included 25 to 30 patients with locally advanced or metastatic urothelial carcinoma who were treated at Memorial Sloan Kettering on a trial protocol. Peripheral blood mononuclear cells were collected pretreatment and during treatment, with between 1 and 8 total time points obtained per patient. The Qiagen DNeasy Blood extraction kit was used to purify genomic DNA from total PBMCs and tumor samples. PBMCs were collected pretreatment and during treatment, and were isolated and stored as previously described. As to this clone: Its antigen remains unidentified. The record has no base qualities; no much larger clone is one base away.

Synthetic TCR analog templates were spiked into each PCR so that absolute template abundance could be estimated from read counts. The immunoSEQ assay used bias-controlled V and J gene primers to amplify TCRbeta CDR3 regions from genomic DNA. Rearranged TCRbeta segments were sequenced at approximately 20X coverage. As for the original processing: Clustering was used to correct sequencing errors, and CDR3s were annotated against IMGT to assign V, D and J genes. Downstream analyses used only productive TCRbeta rearrangements, leaving out any out-of-frame or stop-codon sequences. Clonality was calculated as one minus the Shannon entropy normalized by the log of the number of unique productive sequences. Clones differing between time points or between blood and tumor were identified using Fisher's exact test with Benjamini-Hochberg correction, with an adjusted p below 0.01 applied as the threshold. Held by TCRdb, this immuneACCESS table contains in-frame sequences only and omits some clones. Under half of the omission traces to an unresolved V gene where checked; the cause of the rest is unknown. V, J and clone size were drawn from that table, and D and trimming were deduced from the DNA. This sample comprises some 30,000 clones, more than 85% of them detected only once. The leading ten clones occupy over 1.5% of the sample.

The chain couples TRBV10-1 to TRBJ2-3, with TRBD1 perhaps the D gene, on 6 matching bases. This sequence originates from a middle-aged man with urothelial cancer. The input for sequencing was PBMCs, taken around atezolizumab (anti-PD-L1) treatment. The CDR3 protein is CASSDSGGADTQYF. The nucleotide sequence is given as TGCGCCAGCAGTGATAGTGGGGGCGCAGATACGCAGTATTTT.